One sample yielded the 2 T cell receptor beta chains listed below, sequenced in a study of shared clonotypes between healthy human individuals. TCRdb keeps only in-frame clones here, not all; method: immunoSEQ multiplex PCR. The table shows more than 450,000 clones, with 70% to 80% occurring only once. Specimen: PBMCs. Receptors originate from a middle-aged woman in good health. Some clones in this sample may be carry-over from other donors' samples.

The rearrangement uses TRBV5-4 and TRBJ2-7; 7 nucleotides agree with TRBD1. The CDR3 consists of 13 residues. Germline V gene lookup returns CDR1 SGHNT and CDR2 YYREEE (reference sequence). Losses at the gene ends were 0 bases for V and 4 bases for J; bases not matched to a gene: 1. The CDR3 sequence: CASSLDRGYEQYF. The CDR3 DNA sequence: TGTGCCAGCAGCTTGGACAGGGGATACGAGCAGTACTTC.

The CDR3 nucleotides read TGTGCCAGCAGCTTATCCTCCGATGGGCGGAACACTGAAGCTTTCTTT. This sequence encodes CASSLSSDGRNTEAFF. The rearrangement uses TRBV7-2 and TRBJ1-1; no definite D call. The germline gives CDR1 SGHTA, CDR2 FQGNSA. The CDR3 contains 16 residues. V was trimmed by 2 bases and J by 1 base, leaving 14 bases between them.